This T cell receptor (beta chain) was sequenced for a study of blood T cell repertoires in COVID-19. Across the study: Samples representing acute and convalescent COVID-19 were sourced from the United States, Italy and Spain. PBMCs, B-cell-depleted T cells, or T cells provided the cDNA or gDNA that made up the material.

In the authors' workflow: Using reference gene primer amplification, nucleated cell counts were estimated. Some clones are missing from TCRdb's copy, which holds only in-frame ones; the method was immunoSEQ multiplex PCR. D and trimming were read from the DNA, whereas the V and J calls and clone size are those reported in that table. The data contain around 140,000 clones, about 86% of them singletons. Looked up from germline, CDR1 is MDHEN and CDR2 is SYDVKM. The ends were cut back, 6 bases at V and 3 bases at J, with 8 bases in the middle. This CDR3 contains 12 residues. Participants were placed into cohorts based on the clinical history they reported.

Sequencing used PBMCs or T cells enriched from blood (not recorded which). The TCR was taken from a man in his forties or fifties with acute COVID-19. The V call is TRBV28, the J call TRBJ1-2; D is uncertain. The CDR3, as DNA: TGTGCCAGCAGCCCAGCGGACTATGGCTACACCTTC. Translating it yields CASSPADYGYTF.